This TCR beta chain was captured in a study of T cell repertoires in cytomegalovirus infection. The CDR3 has 17 amino acids. Germline trimming cut 4 bases from V and 3 bases from J; bases unmatched to any gene: 9. A remark on this clonotype: Its antigen is unidentified.

TCRdb redid the calling of the reads with MiXCR, one entry per CDR3 protein. Found here are some 500,000 distinct CDR3 sequences, under 45% of them singletons; the top ten hold about 48%. The TCR sequence derives from a human donor in good health (CMV status not recorded). Some clones in this sample may be carry-over from other donors' samples. This specimen consisted of cultured PBMCs, obtained from culture after CMV antigen stimulation. The gene calls are TRBV12-3 or TRBV12-4 and TRBJ1-2; TRBD1 matches at 12 bases. The CDR3 DNA reads TGTGCCAGCAGTTCCACCAAACGGGACAGGGGGCACTATGGCTACACCTTC. Amino acids: CASSSTKRDRGHYGYTF.